These 21 T cell receptor beta chains were all obtained from the same sample, sequenced in a study of OX40 agonist ivuxolimab in advanced cancers. The table came from immunoSEQ multiplex PCR; TCRdb's copy has only in-frame clones and leaves some out. The sample yields about 82,000 clones, 75% to 95% seen once. The sequencing here drew on CD4+ or CD8+ T cells sorted from blood, taken in a trial of the OX40 agonist ivuxolimab. Receptors originate from an adult with an advanced solid tumor such as melanoma, head and neck, liver or kidney cancer.

The rearrangement uses TRBV5-8 and TRBJ1-2; D is undetermined. The germline V gene encodes CDR1 SGHTS and CDR2 YDEGEE. This CDR3 has 14 residues. V was shortened by 0 bases and J by 7 bases, with 13 bases between the two germline ends. CDR3 nucleotides: TGTGCCAGCAGCTTGGGCGGACCTACGGGTGGCTACACCTTC. This encodes CASSLGGPTGGYTF.

The chain has TRBV5-4 and TRBJ1-6; D unclear. V was pared by 4 bases and J by 0 bases, with 14 bases between. Looked up from germline, CDR1 is SGHNT and CDR2 is YYREEE (reference sequence). This CDR3 comprises 17 residues. CDR3 nucleotides: TGTGCCAGCAGCGAACAGATGTTTAGCTCCTATAATTCACCCCTCCACTTT. Translation: CASSEQMFSSYNSPLHF.

This clone was seen once. The chain links TRBV28 to TRBJ2-1; no clear D gene. The CDR3 has 16 amino acids. V lost 4 bases, J lost 0 bases, and 13 bases lay in between. From germline, CDR1 is MDHEN and CDR2 SYDVKM. CDR3 in DNA: TGTGCCAGCAGTTCCCCCACGCCTAGCTCCTACAATGAGCAGTTCTTC. Translating gives CASSSPTPSSYNEQFF.

The chain's CDR3 is CASKRVSALYNEQFF. CDR3 DNA: TGTGCCAGCAAACGCGTCTCCGCTTTGTACAATGAGCAGTTCTTC. This chain joins TRBV7-2 and TRBJ2-1, with D unclear. CDR1 and CDR2 from the germline V gene are SGHTA and FQGNSA. The CDR3 has 15 amino acids. Trimming removed 7 bases from V and 4 bases from J, with 17 bases in between. Supplemented by reference TRBV7-2 and TRBJ2-1, the full variable domain reads GAGVSQSPSNKVTEKGKDVELRCDPISGHTALYWYRQSLGQGLEFLIYFQGNSAPDKSGLPSDRFSAERTGGSVSTLTIQRTQQEDSAVYLCASKRVSALYNEQFFGPGTRLTVL.

The chain is built from TRBV18 and TRBJ2-7; 11 positions match TRBD2. Germline-derived CDR1 and CDR2 are KGHSH and LQKENI. J was trimmed by 3 bases and V by 3 bases; bases with no gene match: 4. This CDR3 comprises 15 residues. Here the CDR3 reads CASSPPGLAVYEQYF. The CDR3 nucleotides are TGTGCCAGCTCACCGCCGGGACTAGCGGTCTACGAGCAGTACTTC.

The rearrangement joins TRBV2 to TRBJ1-6, with D unclear. The V gene lost 7 bases and the J gene lost 3 bases, with 4 bases spanning the gap. From germline, CDR1 is SNHLY and CDR2 FYNNEI. The CDR3 runs to 12 residues. CDR3 residues: CASKGYNSPLHF. CDR3 nucleotides: TGTGCCAGCAAAGGCTATAATTCACCCCTCCACTTT.

The rearrangement joins TRBV5-6 to TRBJ2-5; D unclear. The germline V and J ends were trimmed by 1 base and 7 bases, with 8 bases remaining between them. The CDR3 spans 12 residues. From germline, CDR1 is SGHDT and CDR2 YYEEEE. The DNA for the CDR3 is TGTGCCAGCAGCTTGTCCAGTGGGACCCAGTACTTC. This encodes CASSLSSGTQYF.

The V gene is TRBV7-6, the J gene TRBJ2-1; TRBD2 matches 9 bases. V gave up 5 bases and J gave up 5 bases; unmatched junction bases: 10. The germline CDR1 and CDR2 sequences are SGHVS and FNYEAQ. This CDR3 has 16 amino acids. CDR3 loop: CASSQTGTSTDNEQFF. The CDR3 DNA reads TGTGCCAGCAGCCAGACCGGGACTAGCACAGACAATGAGCAGTTCTTC.

The chain uses TRBV28 and TRBJ1-4; perhaps TRBD1 as D (6 bases). V was clipped by 6 bases and J by 4 bases, with 18 bases between them. This CDR3 contains 16 residues. CDR1 and CDR2 from the germline V gene are MDHEN and SYDVKM. The CDR3 DNA reads as TGTGCCAGCAGCACCCCTCGGACAGCAAGTAATGAAAAACTGTTTTTT. Translated, it gives CASSTPRTASNEKLFF.

This chain links TRBV28 with TRBJ1-3; unclear D gene. This CDR3 is 15 amino acids long. V was cut by 7 bases and J by 0 bases, with 13 bases left in between. Germline CDR1 and CDR2: MDHEN and SYDVKM. In nucleotides, the CDR3 is TGTGCCAGCACGTCTGGGGTTCTCTCTGGAAACACCATATATTTT. Its translation is CASTSGVLSGNTIYF.

The chain recombines TRBV6-5 with TRBJ2-5; 9 bases map to TRBD1. With 6 bases clipped from V and 4 bases from J, the junction kept 9 bases outside the gene matches. Germline CDR1 is MNHEY and CDR2 is SVGAGI. The CDR3 has 15 amino acids. This CDR3 reads CASSITGGYAETQYF. CDR3 DNA: TGTGCCAGCAGCATTACAGGGGGCTATGCAGAGACCCAGTACTTC.

The chain has TRBV5-5 and TRBJ2-7, with 11 bases matching TRBD2. From germline, CDR1 is SGHKS and CDR2 YYEKEE (reference sequence). The CDR3 consists of 16 residues. The V gene end was trimmed by 4 bases and the J gene end by 3 bases; junction bases not matched to a gene: 9. In nucleotides, the CDR3 is TGTGCCAGCAGCACTACTAGCGGGAGAAGTATCTACGAGCAGTACTTC. Translated: CASSTTSGRSIYEQYF. The complete variable domain, with remaining parts taken from reference TRBV5-5 and TRBJ2-7, reads DAGVTQSPTHLIKTRGQQVTLRCSPISGHKSVSWYQQVLGQGPQFIFQYYEKEERGRGNFPDRFSARQFPNYSSELNVNALLLGDSALYLCASSTTSGRSIYEQYFGPGTRLTVT.

This chain connects TRBV10-2 to TRBJ2-7, with 9 bases lining up with TRBD1. This CDR3 has 15 residues. J was trimmed by 1 base and V by 11 bases; bases with no gene match: 12. The germline V gene has CDR1 WSHSY and CDR2 SAAADI. The CDR3 bases are TGCGCCGTACGTTCGGGACAGGGTATGTCCTACGAGCAGTACTTC. This codes for CAVRSGQGMSYEQYF.

This clone was found a few times. This sequence joins TRBV5-1 and TRBJ1-2; 11 nucleotides align to TRBD1. CDR3 length equals 17 residues. Germline CDR1 SGHRS, CDR2 YFSETQ. Losses at the gene ends were 6 bases for V and 4 bases for J; bases not matched to a gene: 14. CDR3 bases: TGCGCCAGCACCGTAGGGACAGGGGGATCCAAAGGCTATGGCTACACCTTC. Amino acid sequence: CASTVGTGGSKGYGYTF.

CDR3 amino acids: CASSLGGVVTPLHF. The CDR3 coding sequence is TGCGCCAGCAGCTTAGGCGGGGTCGTCACACCCCTCCACTTT. The rearrangement uses TRBV5-1 and TRBJ1-6; D not resolved. With 2 bases removed from V and 11 bases from J, the gap between germline ends came to 14 bases. This CDR3 has 14 residues. Germline CDR1 SGHRS, CDR2 YFSETQ.

The rearrangement links TRBV16 to TRBJ1-1; D not certain. Germline values: CDR1 KGHSY, CDR2 FQNENV. Trimming removed 3 bases at V and 6 bases at J, with 14 bases between. The CDR3 contains 14 residues. CDR3 sequence reads: CASSHNPLRAEAFF. The CDR3 region has the DNA TGTGCCAGCAGCCACAACCCCTTACGCGCTGAAGCTTTCTTT.

The CDR3: CASSLAGGTGGREQYF. CDR3 coding DNA: TGCGCCAGCAGCTTGGCCGGTGGGACAGGGGGTCGCGAGCAGTACTTC. The chain has TRBV5-1 and TRBJ2-7; 11 nucleotides agree with TRBD1. The CDR3 is 16 amino acids. From germline, CDR1 is SGHRS and CDR2 YFSETQ. J was trimmed by 6 bases and V by 0 bases; bases with no gene match: 8.

The gene calls are TRBV25-1 and TRBJ1-2, with D tentatively TRBD1 (5 bases). Germline V gives CDR1 MGHDK, CDR2 SYGVNS. V lost 2 bases and J 4 bases, leaving 8 bases between the germline ends. The CDR3 extends over 13 amino acids. CDR3 in DNA: TGTGCCAGCAGTGAAAGCGGGGGCTATGGCTACACCTTC. Its protein is CASSESGGYGYTF.

This chain uses TRBV19 with TRBJ2-5; tentatively, D is TRBD2 (6 bases). The germline gives CDR1 LNHDA, CDR2 SQIVND (reference sequence). Trimming left V 7 bases short and J 8 bases short, with 20 bases between. This CDR3 has 14 amino acids. This chain's CDR3 is CASTDPGGERTQYF. CDR3 bases: TGTGCCAGTACCGACCCCGGGGGTGAACGTACCCAGTACTTC.

The chain links TRBV5-1 to TRBJ1-2; 7 bases agree with TRBD1. The CDR3 has 14 amino acids. Trimming removed 4 bases from V and 4 bases from J; junction bases left unmatched: 7. Germline CDR1 is SGHRS and CDR2 is YFSETQ. CDR3 nucleotide sequence: TGCGCCAGCAGCGCCGGAGGGACAGCCTATGGCTACACCTTC. Its translation: CASSAGGTAYGYTF.

The chain couples TRBV18 to TRBJ2-1; TRBD1 aligns across 7 bases. Trimming cost V 4 bases and J 6 bases; bases outside gene matches: 3. From germline, CDR1 is KGHSH and CDR2 LQKENI. The CDR3 consists of 13 residues. The CDR3 is CASSLDRVNEQFF. CDR3 nucleotide sequence: TGTGCCAGCTCACTAGACAGGGTCAATGAGCAGTTCTTC.